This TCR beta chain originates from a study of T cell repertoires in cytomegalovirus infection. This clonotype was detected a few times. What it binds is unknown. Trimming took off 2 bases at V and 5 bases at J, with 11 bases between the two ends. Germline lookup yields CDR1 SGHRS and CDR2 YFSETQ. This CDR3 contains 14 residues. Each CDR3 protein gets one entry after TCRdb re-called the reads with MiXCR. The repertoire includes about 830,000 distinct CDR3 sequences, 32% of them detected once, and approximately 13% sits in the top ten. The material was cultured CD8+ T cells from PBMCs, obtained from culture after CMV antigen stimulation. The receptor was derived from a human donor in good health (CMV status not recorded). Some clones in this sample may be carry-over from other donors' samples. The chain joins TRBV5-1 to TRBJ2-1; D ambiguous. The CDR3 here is CASSFPALDNEQFF. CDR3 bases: TGCGCCAGCAGCTTCCCAGCGTTAGACAATGAGCAGTTCTTC. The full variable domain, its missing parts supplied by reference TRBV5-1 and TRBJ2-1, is KAGVTQTPRYLIKTRGQQVTLSCSPISGHRSVSWYQQTPGQGLQFLFEYFSETQRNKGNFPGRFSGRQFSNSRSEMNVSTLELGDSALYLCASSFPALDNEQFFGPGTRLTVL.